This T cell receptor beta chain was found in a study of beta chain features in type 1 diabetes (dated by TCRdb to 2016 to 2019). In the study overall: Mean age, gender distribution, total cell number and subset yield were not different between patients and healthy donors. A total of 100 million to 110 million sorted cells were examined across all samples, and a strong correlation was observed between cell number per subset and RNA yield. In the study, TCRB repertoires of sorted circulating CD4+ T cell subsets from recently diagnosed type 1 diabetes patients were compared with those of matched healthy donors. Whereas all 28 donors provided naive and central memory subsets, regulatory and stem cell-like memory subsets were isolated from just 8 patients and roughly eight healthy donors. Overall results and qualifications from the work: PCR may preferentially amplify shorter templates, but because patient and control samples were amplified and corrected together, any resulting skew would affect both groups equally. Patients with type 1 diabetes made fewer insertions and deleted more nucleotides at VDJ recombination sites, implying thymic rearrangement abnormalities. Naive, central memory and regulatory TCRB repertoires appeared to be more alike among patients than among healthy donors. HLA sub-analyses involved small numbers of individuals, so any influence of HLA type on TCRB rearrangement remained unresolved. A moderate but significant shortening of TCRB CDR3 length was observed in type 1 diabetes patients in all four CD4+ subsets. Sequencing cDNA rather than genomic DNA could over-represent highly expressing activated cells, although activation and CD3 levels did not differ between groups.

Each donor gave one peripheral blood draw, averaging around 120 mL, which was collected into heparinised tubes. Using a panel that included CD45RO, CCR7, CD25, CD127, CD95 and CD27, naive, central memory, regulatory and stem cell-like memory CD4+ T cells were sorted on a BD FACSAria II. Purity was above 95% for every sorted population. PBMCs were isolated immediately by Lymphoprep density gradient centrifugation and stained directly without culture. Samples were stained and sorted in pairs, with one healthy donor and one patient per experiment, so that batch effects were minimized. A few counts support this clone. Which antigen it targets is not known. The record has no base qualities; no much larger clone is one base away. The CDR3 goes from the cysteine to the phenylalanine over 16 residues. Of the read, only the CDR3 DNA is kept; its 48 bases are in frame from base 1. Sequences SGDLS (CDR1) and YYNGEE (CDR2) are obtained from the germline V gene. V lost 4 bases and J lost 5 bases; the stretch between them is 20 bases long.

The entire isolated RNA was reverse transcribed using the High Capacity cDNA Reverse Transcription Kit, and thus expressed TCRB transcripts were sequenced. Deep immunoSEQ sequencing was performed on naive, central memory and regulatory T cell samples, with an average of roughly 3.3 million total reads per sample. Sorted cells were lysed in RLT buffer and RNA was extracted with DNase-treated RNeasy Micro or Mini kits, depending on cell number. To prevent cross-contamination, every cell subset was processed on its own, while patient and healthy donor samples were processed together. Using the immunoSEQ multiplex PCR, TCRB sequences were amplified from cDNA into 87-bp fragments spanning the CDR3 region. Amplicons were sequenced on the Illumina HiSeq platform. In the source study's methods: Synthetic template baselines were used to correct PCR bias computationally, reads within Hamming distance 2 were collapsed together, and singletons that could not be merged were discarded. Reads were aligned to IMGT to assign V, D and J genes, CDR3 length, and insertions or deletions at six rearrangement sites. Within each subset, clonotype counts were normalized to the number of sorted cells before true diversity and Gini coefficients were calculated with the tcR R package. The overlap coefficient, calculated on TCRB nucleotide sequences, was used to measure repertoire sharing. As a proxy for the pre-selection repertoire, out-of-frame TCRB sequences from naive cells were analyzed. TCRdb's version of the immuneACCESS table is confined to in-frame rearrangements and falls short of the full clone set. An unresolved V gene accounts for under half of the shortfall where checked; the remainder is of unknown origin. D and trimming were read from the DNA, whereas the V and J calls and clone size are those reported in that table. This sample gives approximately 150,000 clones in total; 8% to 13% of them show up just once. Approximately 1.3% of the sample is held by the ten biggest clonotypes.

Source material: naive CD4+ T cells from blood. The cell subset or site label, read with the paper, signifies: true naive CD4+ T cells. This receptor chain uses TRBV9 and TRBJ2-3; TRBD2 is a weak D gene call, 6 bases matching. This clonotype originated in a man between 18 and 29 years old in good health. The sequenced DNA: TGTGCCAGCAGCCTGGGACTGGGCGGGGTAGGAGATACGCAGTATTTT. Its translation is CASSLGLGGVGDTQYF.